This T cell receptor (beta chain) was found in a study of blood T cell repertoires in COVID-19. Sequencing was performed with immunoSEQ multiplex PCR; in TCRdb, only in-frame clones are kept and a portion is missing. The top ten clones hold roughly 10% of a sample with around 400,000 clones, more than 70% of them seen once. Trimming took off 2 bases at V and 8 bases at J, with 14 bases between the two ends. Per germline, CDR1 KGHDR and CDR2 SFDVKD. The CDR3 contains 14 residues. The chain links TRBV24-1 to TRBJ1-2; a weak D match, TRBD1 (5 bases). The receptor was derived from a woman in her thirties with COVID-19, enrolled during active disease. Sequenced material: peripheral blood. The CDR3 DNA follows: TGTGCCACCAGTGATTCTTTGGGGCGCAACGGCTACACCTTC. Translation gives CATSDSLGRNGYTF.